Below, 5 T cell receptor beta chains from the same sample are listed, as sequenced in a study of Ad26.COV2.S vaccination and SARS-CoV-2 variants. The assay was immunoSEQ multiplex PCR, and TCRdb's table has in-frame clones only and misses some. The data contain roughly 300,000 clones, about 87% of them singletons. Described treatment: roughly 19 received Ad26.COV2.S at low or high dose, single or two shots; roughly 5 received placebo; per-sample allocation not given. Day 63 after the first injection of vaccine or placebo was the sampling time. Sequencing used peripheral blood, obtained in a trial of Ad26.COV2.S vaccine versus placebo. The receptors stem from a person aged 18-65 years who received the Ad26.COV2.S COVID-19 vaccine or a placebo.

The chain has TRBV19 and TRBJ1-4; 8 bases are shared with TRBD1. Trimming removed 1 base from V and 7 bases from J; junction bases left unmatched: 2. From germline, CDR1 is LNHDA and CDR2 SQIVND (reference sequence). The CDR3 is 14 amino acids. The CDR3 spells CASSIGQGSEKLFF. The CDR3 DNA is TGTGCCAGTAGTATAGGACAGGGGAGTGAAAAACTGTTTTTT.

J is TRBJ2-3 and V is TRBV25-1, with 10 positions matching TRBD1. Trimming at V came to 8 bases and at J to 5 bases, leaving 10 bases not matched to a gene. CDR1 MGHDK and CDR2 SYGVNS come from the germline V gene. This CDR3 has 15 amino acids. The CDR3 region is CASAMTGGLKDTQYF. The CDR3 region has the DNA TGTGCCAGCGCCATGACAGGGGGCCTGAAAGATACGCAGTATTTT.

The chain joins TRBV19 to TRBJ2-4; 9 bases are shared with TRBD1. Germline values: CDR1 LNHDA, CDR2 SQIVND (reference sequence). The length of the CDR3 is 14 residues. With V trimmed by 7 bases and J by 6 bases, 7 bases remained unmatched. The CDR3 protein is CASNTGTGLNIQYF. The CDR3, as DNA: TGTGCCAGTAACACCGGGACAGGGCTAAACATTCAGTACTTC.

CDR3 loop: CASSLYPGQDAEAFF. The CDR3 DNA reads TGTGCCAGCAGCTTGTACCCGGGACAAGACGCTGAAGCTTTCTTT. The chain uses TRBV7-2 and TRBJ1-1; D perhaps matches TRBD1 (6 bases). The CDR3 runs 15 residues. The germline V and J ends were trimmed by 3 bases and 6 bases, with 17 bases remaining between them. CDR1 and CDR2 from the germline V gene are SGHTA and FQGNSA.

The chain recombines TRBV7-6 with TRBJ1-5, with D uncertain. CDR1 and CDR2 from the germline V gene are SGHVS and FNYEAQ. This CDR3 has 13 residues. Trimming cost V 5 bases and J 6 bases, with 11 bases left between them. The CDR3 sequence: CASSEEAGQPQHF. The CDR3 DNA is TGTGCCAGCAGCGAAGAGGCGGGTCAGCCCCAGCATTTT.